These 2 T cell receptor beta chains came from one sample sequenced in a study of cytomegalovirus exposure and HLA in healthy donors. Use of 60 Vbeta and 13 Jbeta primers characterized the PCR. The table came from immunoSEQ multiplex PCR; TCRdb's copy has only in-frame clones and leaves some out. The table has about 280,000 clones, about 90% seen once. The sample consisted of PBMCs. Every receptor here comes from a woman younger than 30 in good health and CMV-seronegative.

V gene TRBV2 combines with J gene TRBJ1-1; no reliable D call. The ends were cut back, 8 bases at V and 0 bases at J, with 4 bases in the middle. Germline V CDR1 and CDR2: SNHLY, FYNNEI. The CDR3 is 11 amino acids. CDR3: CASLLNTEAFF. In DNA, the CDR3 is TGTGCCAGCTTATTGAACACTGAAGCTTTCTTT.

Worth noting for this clone: Its ends do not fully match the called genes, so a read error is possible. The chain employs TRBV9 and TRBJ2-3; TRBD1 aligns across 7 bases. CDR3 size: 14 residues. Germline CDR1 and CDR2: SGDLS and YYNGEE. The CDR3 is CAGSITGGTDTQYF. CDR3 DNA: TGTGCCGGCAGCATCACAGGGGGCACAGATACGCAGTATTTT.